This T cell receptor beta chain comes out of a study of regulatory T cells in long-lasting Graves disease. CDR1 is MGHRA and CDR2 is YSYEKL in the germline V gene. V shed 4 bases, J shed 8 bases, and the junction held 7 bases outside the gene matches. The CDR3 covers 16 residues. Time point reported: persistent/refractory GD, antithyroid drugs over 5 years with positive TRAb. The authors made the TCR library using RNA they extracted from PBMCs. The peripheral blood volume drawn was 8.5 to 9 milliliters, and it was collected into EDTA tubes. Libraries of TCR beta came from iRepertoire HTBI primers plus Arm-PCR of CDR3 regions. Using its own MiXCR run on the multiplex PCR reads, TCRdb lists one record per CDR3 protein. Of 390,000 or so distinct CDR3 sequences in the sample, roughly 25% were seen once.

The sequence derives from a woman aged 40 to 50 with Graves disease. The chain links TRBV4-1 to TRBJ2-4, with TRBD2 matching over 14 bases. The material was peripheral blood mononuclear cells (PBMCs), obtained when the disease was refractory, from a patient treated with antithyroid drugs. CDR3 coding DNA: TGCGCCAGCAGCCGCGGGACTAGCGGGAGTGTGGACATTCAGTACTTC. As protein: CASSRGTSGSVDIQYF.